The entry below gives a single TCR beta chain sequence along with its context. Its specificity is not known. These data come from a study of PD-1 blockade in classical Hodgkin lymphoma. Time point described: cycle 4 day 1 (C4D1), after five to seven weeks of nivolumab. Following autologous stem cell transplantation, relapse occurred in every patient, and exposure to brentuximab vedotin varied. The investigators isolated CD8+ T cells from thawed PBMCs using magnetic negative selection. The protocol was immunoSEQ multiplex PCR, while the TCRdb copy is restricted to in-frame clones and leaves out a portion. In the table there are about 20,000 clones, more than 75% of which are singletons. This CDR3 contains 12 residues. The V gene lost 5 bases and the J gene lost 5 bases, with 8 bases spanning the gap. CDR1 is SEHNR and CDR2 is FQNEAQ in the germline V gene (reference sequence). Study results and limitations: Prior to therapy, complete responders displayed diversity much like that of newly diagnosed patients.

The sequences come from CD8+ T cells from blood, collected before the fourth cycle of nivolumab. The TCR originated in a human donor with classical Hodgkin lymphoma. The V call is TRBV7-9, the J call TRBJ2-3; D gene uncertain. CDR3 in DNA: TGTGCCAGCAGCAAAGGAGTAGATACGCAGTATTTT. Its translation is CASSKGVDTQYF. Full variable domain (remainder filled in from reference TRBV7-9 and TRBJ2-3): DTGVSQNPRHKITKRGQNVTFRCDPISEHNRLYWYRQTLGQGPEFLTYFQNEAQLEKSRLLSDRFSAERPKGSFSTLEIQRTEQGDSAMYLCASSKGVDTQYFGPGTRLTVL.